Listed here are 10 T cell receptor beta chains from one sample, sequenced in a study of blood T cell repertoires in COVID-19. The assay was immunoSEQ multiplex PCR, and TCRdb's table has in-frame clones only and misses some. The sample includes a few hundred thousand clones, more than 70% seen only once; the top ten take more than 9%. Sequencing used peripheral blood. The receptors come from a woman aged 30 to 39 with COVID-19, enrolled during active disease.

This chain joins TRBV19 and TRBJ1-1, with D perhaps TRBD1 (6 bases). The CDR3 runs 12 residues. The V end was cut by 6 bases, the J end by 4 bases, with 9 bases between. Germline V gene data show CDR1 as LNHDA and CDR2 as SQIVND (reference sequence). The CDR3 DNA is TGTGCCAGTAGACAGGGTACCACTGAAGCTTTCTTT. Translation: CASRQGTTEAFF.

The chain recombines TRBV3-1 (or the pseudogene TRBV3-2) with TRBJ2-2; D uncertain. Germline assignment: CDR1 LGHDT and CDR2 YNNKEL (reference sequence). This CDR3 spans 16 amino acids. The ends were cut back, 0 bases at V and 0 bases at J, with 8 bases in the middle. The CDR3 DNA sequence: TGTGCCAGCAGCCAAGATGGGCCAACGAACACCGGGGAGCTGTTTTTT. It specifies CASSQDGPTNTGELFF.

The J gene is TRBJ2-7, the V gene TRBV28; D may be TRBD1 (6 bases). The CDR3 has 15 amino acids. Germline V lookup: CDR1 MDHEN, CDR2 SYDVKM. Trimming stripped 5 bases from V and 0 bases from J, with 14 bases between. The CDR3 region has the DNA TGTGCCAGCAGTCCCAGGGGCTGGGGCTCCTACGAGCAGTACTTC. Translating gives CASSPRGWGSYEQYF.

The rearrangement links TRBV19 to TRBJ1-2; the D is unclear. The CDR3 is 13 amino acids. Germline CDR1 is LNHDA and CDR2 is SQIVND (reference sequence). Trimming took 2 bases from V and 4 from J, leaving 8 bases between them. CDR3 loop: CASSIIGVYGYTF. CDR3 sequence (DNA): TGTGCCAGTAGTATAATCGGGGTCTATGGCTACACCTTC.

As DNA, the CDR3 is TGTGCCACCAGCAGAGATAAGGGACTAGGTTCCTACGAGCAGTACTTC. The encoded protein is CATSRDKGLGSYEQYF. The chain employs TRBV15 and TRBJ2-7; 8 nucleotides line up with TRBD2. There are 16 residues in the CDR3. CDR1 LNHNV and CDR2 YYDKDF come from the germline V gene (reference sequence). The V gene end was trimmed by 0 bases and the J gene end by 1 base; junction bases not matched to a gene: 5.

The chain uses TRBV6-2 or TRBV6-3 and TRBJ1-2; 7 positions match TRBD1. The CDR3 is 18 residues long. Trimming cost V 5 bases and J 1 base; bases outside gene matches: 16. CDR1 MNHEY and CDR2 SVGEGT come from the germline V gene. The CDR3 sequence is CASSLLQRRDSFNYGYTF. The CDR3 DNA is TGTGCCAGCAGTCTCCTCCAACGTCGGGACAGCTTTAACTATGGCTACACCTTC.

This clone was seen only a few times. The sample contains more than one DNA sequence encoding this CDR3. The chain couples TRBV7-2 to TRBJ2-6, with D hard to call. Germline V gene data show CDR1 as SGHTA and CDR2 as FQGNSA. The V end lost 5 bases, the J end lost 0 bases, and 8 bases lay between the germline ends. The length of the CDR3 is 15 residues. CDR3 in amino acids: CASSPQVSGANVLTF. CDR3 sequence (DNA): TGTGCCAGCAGCCCACAAGTCTCTGGGGCCAACGTCCTGACTTTC.

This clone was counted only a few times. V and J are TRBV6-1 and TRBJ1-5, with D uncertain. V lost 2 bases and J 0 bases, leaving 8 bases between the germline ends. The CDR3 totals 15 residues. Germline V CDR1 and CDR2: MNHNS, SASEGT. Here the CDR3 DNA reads TGTGCCAGCAGTGAAAACAGCTTTAGCAATCAGCCCCAGCATTTT. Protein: CASSENSFSNQPQHF.

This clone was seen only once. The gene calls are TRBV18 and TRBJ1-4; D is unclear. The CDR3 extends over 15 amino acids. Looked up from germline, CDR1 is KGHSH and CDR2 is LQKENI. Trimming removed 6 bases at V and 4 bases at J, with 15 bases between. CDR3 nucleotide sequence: TGTGCCAGCTCCCTTGCGGCGGCCTTTAATGAAAAACTGTTTTTT. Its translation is CASSLAAAFNEKLFF.

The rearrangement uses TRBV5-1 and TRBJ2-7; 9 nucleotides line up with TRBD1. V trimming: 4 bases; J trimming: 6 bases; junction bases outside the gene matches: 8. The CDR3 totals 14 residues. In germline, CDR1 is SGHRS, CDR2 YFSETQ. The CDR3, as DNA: TGCGCCAGCAGCCAGCCGGGACAGGGACGCGAGCAGTACTTC. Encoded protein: CASSQPGQGREQYF.